The clone carrying this TCR beta chain was counted a few times. Original processing notes: Reference gene primers were amplified, and this amplification served to estimate nucleated cell counts. Some clones are missing from TCRdb's copy, which holds only in-frame ones; the method was immunoSEQ multiplex PCR. V and J calls and clone size are copied from that table; D and trimming were computed from the DNA. This table holds 200,000 to 300,000 clones, approximately 91% found once. The sample is drawn from a study of blood T cell repertoires in COVID-19. On the study more broadly: Sources were T cells, B-cell-depleted T cells, or PBMCs; the material itself was cDNA or gDNA.

Germline values: CDR1 LGHNA, CDR2 YNFKEQ. The CDR3 has 16 residues. J gave up 4 bases and V 0 bases, and 8 bases lay outside the gene matches. The sample was peripheral blood. This chain links TRBV4-2 with TRBJ2-5; TRBD2 agrees at 7 bases. This TCR came from a man aged 25-45 years with COVID-19, enrolled during active disease. In nucleotides, the CDR3 is TGTGCCAGCAGCCAAGAGGGGTCAGGGACTACAGAGACCCAGTACTTC. This sequence encodes CASSQEGSGTTETQYF.